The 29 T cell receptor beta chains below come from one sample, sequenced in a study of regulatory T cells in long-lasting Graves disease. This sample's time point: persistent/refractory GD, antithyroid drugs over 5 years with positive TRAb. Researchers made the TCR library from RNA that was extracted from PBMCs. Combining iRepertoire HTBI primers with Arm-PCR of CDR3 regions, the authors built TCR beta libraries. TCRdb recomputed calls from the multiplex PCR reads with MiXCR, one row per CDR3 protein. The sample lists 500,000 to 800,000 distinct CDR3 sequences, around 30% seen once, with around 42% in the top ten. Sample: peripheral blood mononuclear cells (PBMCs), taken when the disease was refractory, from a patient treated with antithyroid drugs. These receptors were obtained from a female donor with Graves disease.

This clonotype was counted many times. The CDR3 nucleotides read TGCAGTGCTAGAGATCAAGGGAACACTGAAGCTTTCTTT. This sequence encodes CSARDQGNTEAFF. J is TRBJ1-1 and V is TRBV20-1; D ambiguous. Germline CDR1 DFQATT, CDR2 SNEGSKA (reference sequence). Trimming took 0 bases from V and 1 from J, leaving 6 bases between them. The CDR3 is 13 amino acids.

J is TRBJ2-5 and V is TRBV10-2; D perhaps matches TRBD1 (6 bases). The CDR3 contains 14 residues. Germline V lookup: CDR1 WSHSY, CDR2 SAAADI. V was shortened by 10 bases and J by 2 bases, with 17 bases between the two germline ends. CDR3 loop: CATLSATGQETQYF. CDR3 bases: TGCGCCACGCTGTCGGCTACAGGGCAAGAGACCCAGTACTTC.

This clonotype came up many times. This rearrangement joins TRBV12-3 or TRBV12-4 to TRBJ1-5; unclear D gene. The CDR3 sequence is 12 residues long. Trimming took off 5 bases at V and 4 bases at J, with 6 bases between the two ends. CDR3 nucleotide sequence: TGTGCCAGCAGTCCGACGAATCAGCCCCAGCATTTT. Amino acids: CASSPTNQPQHF.

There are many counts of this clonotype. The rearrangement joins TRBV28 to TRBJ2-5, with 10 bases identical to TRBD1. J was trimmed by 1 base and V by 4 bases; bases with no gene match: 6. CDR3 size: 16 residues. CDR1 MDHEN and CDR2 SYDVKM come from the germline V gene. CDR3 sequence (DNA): TGTGCCAGCAGTTCATCCGGGACAGGGGCCCAAGAGACCCAGTACTTC. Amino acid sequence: CASSSSGTGAQETQYF.

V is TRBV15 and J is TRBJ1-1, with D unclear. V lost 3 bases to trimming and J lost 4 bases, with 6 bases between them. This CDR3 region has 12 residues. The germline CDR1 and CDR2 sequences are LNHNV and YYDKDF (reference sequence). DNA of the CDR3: TGTGCCACCAGCAGCCGGGGCACTGAAGCTTTCTTT. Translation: CATSSRGTEAFF. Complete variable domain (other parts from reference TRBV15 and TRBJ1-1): DAMVIQNPRYQVTQFGKPVTLSCSQTLNHNVMYWYQQKSSQAPKLLFHYYDKDFNNEADTPDNFQSRRPNTSFCFLDIRSPGLGDTAMYLCATSSRGTEAFFGQGTRLTVV.

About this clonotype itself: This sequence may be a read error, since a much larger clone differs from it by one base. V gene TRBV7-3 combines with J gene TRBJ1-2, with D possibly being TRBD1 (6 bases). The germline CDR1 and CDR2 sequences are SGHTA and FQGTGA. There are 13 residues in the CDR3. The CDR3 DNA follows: TGTGCCAGCAGCGAGGACAGTAACTATAGCTACACCTTC. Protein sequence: CASSEDSNYSYTF.

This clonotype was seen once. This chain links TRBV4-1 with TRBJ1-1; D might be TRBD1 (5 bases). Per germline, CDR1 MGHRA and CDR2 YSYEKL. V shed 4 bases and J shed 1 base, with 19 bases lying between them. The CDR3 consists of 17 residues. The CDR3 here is CASSLYWETVRNTEAFF. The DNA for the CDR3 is TGCGCCAGCAGCCTATACTGGGAGACAGTGCGGAACACTGAAGCTTTCTTT.

The CDR3 region has the DNA TGTGCCAGCAGCTGGAGTAGCTCCTATAATTCACCCCTCCACTTT. This encodes CASSWSSSYNSPLHF. The chain employs TRBV7-3 and TRBJ1-6; D gene ambiguous. Trimming left V 4 bases short and J 0 bases short, with 7 bases between. Germline V lookup: CDR1 SGHTA, CDR2 FQGTGA. This CDR3 spans 15 amino acids.

For the CDR3, the DNA is TGTGCCAGCAGCCTTGGGACAGTTTATCAGCCCCAGCATTTT. Protein sequence: CASSLGTVYQPQHF. The rearrangement joins TRBV12-3 or TRBV12-4 to TRBJ1-5; 7 bases fit TRBD1. CDR3 length: 14 residues. Germline trimming cut 6 bases from V and 5 bases from J; bases unmatched to any gene: 7.

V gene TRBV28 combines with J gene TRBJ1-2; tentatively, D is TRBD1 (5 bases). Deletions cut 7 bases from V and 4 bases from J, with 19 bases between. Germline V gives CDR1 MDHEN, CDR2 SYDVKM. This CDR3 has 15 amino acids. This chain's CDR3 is CASTPGGSDFYGYTF. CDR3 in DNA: TGTGCCAGCACCCCCGGGGGGTCAGATTTCTATGGCTACACCTTC.

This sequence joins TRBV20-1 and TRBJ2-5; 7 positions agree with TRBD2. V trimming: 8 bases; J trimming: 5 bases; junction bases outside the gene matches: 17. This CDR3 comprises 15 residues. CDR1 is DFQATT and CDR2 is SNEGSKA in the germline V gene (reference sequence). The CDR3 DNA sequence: TGCAGTCCGGAACCCAACGGGGGGAGAAGGGAGACCCAGTACTTC. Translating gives CSPEPNGGRRETQYF.

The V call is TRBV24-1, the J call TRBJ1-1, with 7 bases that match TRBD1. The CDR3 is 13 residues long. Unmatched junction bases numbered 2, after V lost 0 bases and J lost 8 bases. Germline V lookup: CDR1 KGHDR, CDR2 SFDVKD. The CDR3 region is CATSDLSGGEAFF. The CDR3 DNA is TGTGCCACCAGTGATTTGTCAGGGGGGGAAGCTTTCTTT.

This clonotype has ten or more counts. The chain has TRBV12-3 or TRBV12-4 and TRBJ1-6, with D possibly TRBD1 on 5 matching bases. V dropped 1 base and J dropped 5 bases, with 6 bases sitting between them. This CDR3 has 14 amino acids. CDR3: CASSLGQHNSPLHF. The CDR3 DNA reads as TGTGCCAGCAGTTTAGGACAGCATAATTCACCCCTCCACTTT.

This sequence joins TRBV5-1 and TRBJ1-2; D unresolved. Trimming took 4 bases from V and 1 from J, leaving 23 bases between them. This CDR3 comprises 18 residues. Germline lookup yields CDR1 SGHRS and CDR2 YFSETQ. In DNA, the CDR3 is TGCGCCAGCAGCCGCAAAGCTGGCGGTCCTATGGTTAACTATGGCTACACCTTC. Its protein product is CASSRKAGGPMVNYGYTF. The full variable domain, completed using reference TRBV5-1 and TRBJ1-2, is KAGVTQTPRYLIKTRGQQVTLSCSPISGHRSVSWYQQTPGQGLQFLFEYFSETQRNKGNFPGRFSGRQFSNSRSEMNVSTLELGDSALYLCASSRKAGGPMVNYGYTFGSGTRLTVV.

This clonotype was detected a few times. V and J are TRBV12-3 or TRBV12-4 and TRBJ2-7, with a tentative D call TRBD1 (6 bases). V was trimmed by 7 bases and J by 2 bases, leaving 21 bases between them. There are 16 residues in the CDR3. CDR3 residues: CASTGLQGWFTYEQYF. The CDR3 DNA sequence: TGTGCCAGCACAGGGCTACAGGGCTGGTTCACCTACGAGCAGTACTTC.

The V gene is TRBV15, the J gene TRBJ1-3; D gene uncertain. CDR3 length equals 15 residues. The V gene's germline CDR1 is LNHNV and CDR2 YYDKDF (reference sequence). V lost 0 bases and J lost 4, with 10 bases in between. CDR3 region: CATSRDPATGNTIYF. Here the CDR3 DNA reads TGTGCCACCAGCAGAGATCCTGCGACAGGAAACACCATATATTTT.

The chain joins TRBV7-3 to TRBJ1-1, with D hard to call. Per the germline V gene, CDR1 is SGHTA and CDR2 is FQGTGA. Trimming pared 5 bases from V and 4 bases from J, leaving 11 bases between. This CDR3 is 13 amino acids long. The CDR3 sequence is CASSPALGTEAFF. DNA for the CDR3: TGTGCCAGCAGCCCCGCCCTGGGCACTGAAGCTTTCTTT.

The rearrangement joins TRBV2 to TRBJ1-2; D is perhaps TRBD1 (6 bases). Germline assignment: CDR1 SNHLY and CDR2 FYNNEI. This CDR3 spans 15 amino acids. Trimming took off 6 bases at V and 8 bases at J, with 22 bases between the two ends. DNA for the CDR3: TGTGCCAGCAGCTCTCTTCTCGGGACACCGTTCGGCTACACCTTC. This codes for CASSSLLGTPFGYTF.

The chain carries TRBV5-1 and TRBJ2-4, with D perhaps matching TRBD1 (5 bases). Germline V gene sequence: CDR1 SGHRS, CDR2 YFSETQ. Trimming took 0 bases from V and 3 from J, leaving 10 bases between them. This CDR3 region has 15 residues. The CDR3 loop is CASSLGGLFKNIQYF. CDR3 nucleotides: TGCGCCAGCAGCTTGGGGGGCCTATTCAAAAACATTCAGTACTTC.

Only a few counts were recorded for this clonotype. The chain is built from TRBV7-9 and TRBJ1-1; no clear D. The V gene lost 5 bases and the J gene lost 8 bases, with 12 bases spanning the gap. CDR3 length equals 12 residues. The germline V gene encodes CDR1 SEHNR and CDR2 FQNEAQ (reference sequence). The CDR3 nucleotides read TGTGCCAGCAGCGCTCCGAGGATCGAAGCTTTCTTT. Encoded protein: CASSAPRIEAFF. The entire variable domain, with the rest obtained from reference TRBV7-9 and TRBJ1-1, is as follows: DTGVSQNPRHKITKRGQNVTFRCDPISEHNRLYWYRQTLGQGPEFLTYFQNEAQLEKSRLLSDRFSAERPKGSFSTLEIQRTEQGDSAMYLCASSAPRIEAFFGQGTRLTVV.

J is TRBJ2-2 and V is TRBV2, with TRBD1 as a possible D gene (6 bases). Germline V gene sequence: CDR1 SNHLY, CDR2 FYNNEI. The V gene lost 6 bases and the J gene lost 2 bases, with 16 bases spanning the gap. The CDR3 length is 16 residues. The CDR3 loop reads CASRARGHFNTGELFF. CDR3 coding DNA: TGTGCCAGCAGGGCTCGGGGACACTTTAACACCGGGGAGCTGTTTTTT.

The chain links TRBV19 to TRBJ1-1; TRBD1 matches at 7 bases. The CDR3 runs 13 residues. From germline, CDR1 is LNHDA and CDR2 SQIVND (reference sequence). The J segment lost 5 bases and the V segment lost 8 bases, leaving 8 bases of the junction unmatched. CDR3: CASRPTGETEAFF. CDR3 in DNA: TGTGCCAGTCGGCCCACAGGGGAAACTGAAGCTTTCTTT.

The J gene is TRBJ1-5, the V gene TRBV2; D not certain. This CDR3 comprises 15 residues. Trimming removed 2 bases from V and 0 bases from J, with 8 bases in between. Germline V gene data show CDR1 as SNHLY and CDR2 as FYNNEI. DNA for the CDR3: TGTGCCAGCAGTGAAAATAGTTATAGCAATCAGCCCCAGCATTTT. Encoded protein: CASSENSYSNQPQHF. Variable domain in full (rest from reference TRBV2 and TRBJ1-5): EPEVTQTPSHQVTQMGQEVILRCVPISNHLYFYWYRQILGQKVEFLVSFYNNEISEKSEIFDDQFSVERPDGSNFTLKIRSTKLEDSAMYFCASSENSYSNQPQHFGDGTRLSIL.

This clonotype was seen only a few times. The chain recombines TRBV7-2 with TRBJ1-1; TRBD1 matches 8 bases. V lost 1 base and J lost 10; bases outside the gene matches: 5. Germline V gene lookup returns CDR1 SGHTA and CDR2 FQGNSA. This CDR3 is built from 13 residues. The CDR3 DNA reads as TGTGCCAGCAGCTTAGTCGTAGGACAGGGAGCTTTCTTT. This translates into CASSLVVGQGAFF.

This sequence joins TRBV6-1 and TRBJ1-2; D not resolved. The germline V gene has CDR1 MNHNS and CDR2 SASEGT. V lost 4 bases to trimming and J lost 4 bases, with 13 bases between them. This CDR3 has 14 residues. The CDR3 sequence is CASSAVIGSYGYTF. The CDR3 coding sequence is TGTGCCAGCAGTGCGGTTATAGGGAGCTATGGCTACACCTTC.

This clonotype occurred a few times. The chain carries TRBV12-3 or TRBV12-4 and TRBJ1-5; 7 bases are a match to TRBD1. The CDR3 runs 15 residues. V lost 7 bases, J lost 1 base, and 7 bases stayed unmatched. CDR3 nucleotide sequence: TGTGCCAGCACCCTTCAGGGGGGGAGCAATCAGCCCCAGCATTTT. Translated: CASTLQGGSNQPQHF.

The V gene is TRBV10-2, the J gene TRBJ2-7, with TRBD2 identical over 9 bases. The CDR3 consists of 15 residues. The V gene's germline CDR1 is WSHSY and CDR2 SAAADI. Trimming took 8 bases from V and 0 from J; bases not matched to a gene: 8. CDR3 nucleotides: TGCGCCAGCTACACGAGTAGCGGGAGCTCCTACGAGCAGTACTTC. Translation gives CASYTSSGSSYEQYF.

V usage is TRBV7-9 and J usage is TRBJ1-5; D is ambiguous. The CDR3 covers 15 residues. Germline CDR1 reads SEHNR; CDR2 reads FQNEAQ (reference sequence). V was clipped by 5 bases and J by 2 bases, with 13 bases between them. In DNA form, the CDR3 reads TGTGCCAGCAGCGTCTCCGACATTGGCAATCAGCCCCAGCATTTT. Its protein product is CASSVSDIGNQPQHF.

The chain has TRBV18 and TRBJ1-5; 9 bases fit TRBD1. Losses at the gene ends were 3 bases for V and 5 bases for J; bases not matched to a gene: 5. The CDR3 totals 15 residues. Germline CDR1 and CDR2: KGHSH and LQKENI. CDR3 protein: CASSPETGGDQPQHF. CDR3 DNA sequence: TGTGCCAGCTCACCCGAGACAGGGGGAGATCAGCCCCAGCATTTT.